This T cell receptor (beta chain) appears in the sequencing data of a study of yellow fever vaccine responses in identical twins (dated by TCRdb to 2016 to 2019). Regarding the complete study: The study precisely tracked vaccine-responding T cell clones in identical twins. Points the paper makes about the study in general: According to the authors, in identical twins the way T cells responded to vaccination appeared partly convergent and partly personalized.

From the cysteine up to the phenylalanine, the CDR3 has a length of 16 residues. Only the CDR3 DNA stays, 48 bases, in frame from base 1. V is reduced by 0 bases and J by 5 bases, leaving a spacing of 16 bases between them. The germline V gene gives CDR1 as KGHSH and CDR2 as LQKENI. Library preparation employed RT-PCR. For sequencing, an Illumina HiSeq 2500 was employed. TCRdb reanalyzed the raw reads on its own, using fastp at Q25 for trimming and MiXCR for clone calling, and kept in-frame beta chains. Entries that share a CDR3 protein sequence are merged under the most common genes and DNA. This sample gives 30,000 to 40,000 distinct CDR3 sequences in total; almost 60% of them show up just once. The ten largest clones take up roughly 5% of the sample. On this clonotype: Its antigen is still unknown. No much larger clone exists at a distance of one base, and base qualities are not known.

This receptor was taken from a woman between 18 and 30 years old who received the yellow fever vaccine. Donor details come from another sample of the same person, matched by shared clones. The chain is assembled from TRBV18 and TRBJ1-1, and possibly TRBD1, on 5 matching bases. Source: T cells from blood (PBMCs), unsorted or a sorted subset (not recorded which), taken before or after yellow fever vaccination (not recorded which). The CDR3 in this case is CASSPPNYGGRTEAFF. The bases read TGTGCCAGCTCACCACCGAATTATGGGGGGAGGACTGAAGCTTTCTTT. With all but the CDR3 taken from the reference TRBV18 and TRBJ1-1 genes, the full variable domain is: NAGVMQNPRHLVRRRGQEARLRCSPMKGHSHVYWYRQLPEEGLKFMVYLQKENIIDESGMPKERFSAEFPKEGPSILRIQQVVRGDSAAYFCASSPPNYGGRTEAFFGQGTRLTVV.